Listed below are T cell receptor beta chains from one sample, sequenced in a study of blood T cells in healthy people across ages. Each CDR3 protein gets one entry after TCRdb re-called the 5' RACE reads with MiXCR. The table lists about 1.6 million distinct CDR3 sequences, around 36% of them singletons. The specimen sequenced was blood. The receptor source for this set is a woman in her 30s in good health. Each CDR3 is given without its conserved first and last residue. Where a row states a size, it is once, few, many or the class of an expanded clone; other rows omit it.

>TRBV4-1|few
ASSQFADRGEKLF
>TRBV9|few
ASSASQDRSGTDTQY
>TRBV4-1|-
ASSQDRGRSNTEAF
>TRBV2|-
ASSRTSTVRETQY
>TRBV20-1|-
SASRVGAGDDEQF
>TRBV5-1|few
ASSNTLRGFYEQY
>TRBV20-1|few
SARGSSWETQY
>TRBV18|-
ASSLIQWGTSGSEQY
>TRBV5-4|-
ASSPTPGTHNEQF
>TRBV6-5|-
ASRPLAGVRDNEQF
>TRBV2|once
ASSAPAGGQYNEQY
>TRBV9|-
ASSVADYETQY
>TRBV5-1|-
ASSFISGRGEEQF
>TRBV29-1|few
SVHDRGSYEQY
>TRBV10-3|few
AISELTEAF
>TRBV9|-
ASSDHRDTKTSGANVLT
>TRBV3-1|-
ASSQDGSYNSPLH
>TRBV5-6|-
ASSWGPLAGYNEQF
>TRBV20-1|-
SASLRQGIEGYT
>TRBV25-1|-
ASKQQGPLNTEAF
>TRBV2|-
ASSVADIYEQY
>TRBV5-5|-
ASSLMDRVYGYT
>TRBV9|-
ASSRRGQPSYNEQF
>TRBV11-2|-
ASSPSGGPGTQY
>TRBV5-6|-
ASSLITTGGEDTQY
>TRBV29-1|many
SVTGTVPYEQY
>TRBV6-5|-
ASSSGGPSYNEQF
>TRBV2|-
ASSVAQEYNEQF
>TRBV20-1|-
SARDSLKAEAF
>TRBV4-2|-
ASSHGQGNYEQY
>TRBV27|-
ASSPLLADSYEQY
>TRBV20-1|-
SASRQGATDTQY
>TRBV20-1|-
SAGEGNYGYT
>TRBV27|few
ASSAWTGGAGGSYEQY
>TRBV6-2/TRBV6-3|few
ASSWRGLTDTQY
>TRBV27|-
ASRRGASPDTQY
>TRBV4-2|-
ASSQGTSGSNNNNEQF
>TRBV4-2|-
ASSPRGLGEQF
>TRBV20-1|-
GARQGLAGPYTQY
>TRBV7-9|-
ASADGSTYEQY
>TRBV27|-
ASSLDTWTDTQY
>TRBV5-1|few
ASSAGGGGNEQY
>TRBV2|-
ASTGLDEQY
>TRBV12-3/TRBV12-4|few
ASMALLGGRGELF
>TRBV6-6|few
ASRWDNEQF
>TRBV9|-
ASSVHWRQSSYEQY
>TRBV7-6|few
ASSFQRVVSYNEQF
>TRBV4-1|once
ASSQDRLLRY
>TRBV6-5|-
ASTLSGTGSCYEQF
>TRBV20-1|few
SARRSIQETQY
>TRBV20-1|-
SARDASARGYYNEQF
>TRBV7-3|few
ASSPDRGGNTGELF
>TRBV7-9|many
ASNGQGSYEQY
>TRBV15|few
ATSRDRTYEQY
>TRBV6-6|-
ASSRLAGGTNEQF
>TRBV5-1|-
ASSGGQGTETQY
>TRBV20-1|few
SAFLYEQY